This entry concerns a single T cell receptor (beta chain). TCRdb analysed the reads with MiXCR anew, one entry per CDR3 protein. Seen here are hundreds of thousands of distinct CDR3 sequences, approximately 25% observed once, and the top ten hold approximately 8%. After removal of 4 bases from V and 5 bases from J, the junction contained 12 bases not matched to a gene. Germline-derived CDR1 and CDR2 are PRHDT and FYEKMQ (reference sequence). There are 19 residues in the CDR3. These data originate in a study of T cell repertoires in cytomegalovirus infection. The chain recombines TRBV13 with TRBJ2-1; 15 bases map to TRBD2. The sequenced sample consisted of CD8+ T cells from PBMCs. The TCR was taken from a human donor in good health (CMV status not recorded). Some clones in this sample may be carry-over from other donors' samples. The CDR3 nucleotides are TGTGCCAGCAGCTCGGGACTAGCGGGGGGCCTCCCCTTGAACAATGAGCAGTTCTTC. The encoded protein is CASSSGLAGGLPLNNEQFF.